A single sample is the source of the 8 T cell receptor beta chains below, sequenced in a study of T cells in tumors and immune-related adverse events. Clones were read by immunoSEQ multiplex PCR, and TCRdb kept only the in-frame ones, dropping some. The sample consists of about 24,000 clones, around 90% of them appearing once. Sequences were derived from lymph node tissue, sampled from a patient treated with anti-PD-1 therapy. These receptors all come from a female donor with metastatic renal cell carcinoma.

The chain carries TRBV28 and TRBJ2-7; D ambiguous. The CDR3 consists of 12 residues. The V gene's germline CDR1 is MDHEN and CDR2 SYDVKM. V was trimmed by 6 bases and J by 6 bases, leaving 12 bases between them. CDR3 sequence (DNA): TGTGCCAGCAGGGAGTCCCTCTCCGAGCAGTACTTC. Translation gives CASRESLSEQYF.

This clone was observed a few times. The chain employs TRBV7-9 and TRBJ2-7; TRBD2 matches at 15 bases. The V and J ends lost 3 bases and 7 bases, in that order; junction bases with no gene match: 1. The germline V gene has CDR1 SEHNR and CDR2 FQNEAQ (reference sequence). The CDR3 sequence is 14 residues long. Here the CDR3 reads CASSFGTSGGEQYF. The CDR3 region has the DNA TGTGCCAGCAGCTTTGGGACTAGCGGGGGGGAGCAGTACTTC.

This chain joins TRBV6-5 and TRBJ2-3; 8 nucleotides line up with TRBD2. The J segment lost 4 bases and the V segment lost 0 bases, leaving 3 bases of the junction unmatched. This CDR3 region has 15 residues. The germline V gene encodes CDR1 MNHEY and CDR2 SVGAGI. The CDR3 sequence is CASSYSAGVSDTQYF. CDR3 DNA: TGTGCCAGCAGTTACTCAGCGGGGGTATCAGATACGCAGTATTTT.

The chain links TRBV5-4 to TRBJ1-2, with 7 positions matching TRBD1. Germline values: CDR1 SGHNT, CDR2 YYREEE (reference sequence). Trimming cost V 0 bases and J 5 bases; bases outside gene matches: 4. The CDR3 loop spans 14 amino acids. As DNA, the CDR3 is TGTGCCAGCAGCTTGGCGGTGACAGGGTATGGCTACACCTTC. Protein product: CASSLAVTGYGYTF.

The V and J genes are TRBV18 and TRBJ2-3, with a weak D call TRBD1 (6 bases). Trimming removed 5 bases from V and 10 bases from J, with 13 bases in between. The CDR3 consists of 12 residues. Per germline, CDR1 KGHSH and CDR2 LQKENI. CDR3 DNA: TGTGCCAGCTCAACGGGGCAGGGGCCGCAGTATTTT. Residues: CASSTGQGPQYF.

The chain joins TRBV4-2 to TRBJ1-2; 8 bases agree with TRBD1. Germline V gives CDR1 LGHNA, CDR2 YNFKEQ. This CDR3 contains 17 residues. The ends lost 2 bases at V and 6 bases at J; junction bases unmatched: 14. CDR3 DNA sequence: TGTGCCAGCAGCCAAACAGGGGGAGGTCCGCTGGTCCATGGCTACACCTTC. This encodes CASSQTGGGPLVHGYTF.

J is TRBJ2-7 and V is TRBV19; D may be TRBD1 (5 bases). CDR3 length: 14 residues. CDR1 is LNHDA, CDR2 SQIVND, per germline (reference sequence). V was trimmed by 5 bases and J by 3 bases, leaving 14 bases between them. The CDR3 protein is CASSPQGAVYEQYF. The CDR3 DNA reads as TGTGCCAGTAGTCCCCAGGGTGCAGTCTACGAGCAGTACTTC.

The chain couples TRBV5-1 to TRBJ2-7, with TRBD2 as a possible D gene (5 bases). Germline loops: CDR1 SGHRS, CDR2 YFSETQ. The CDR3 sequence is 12 residues long. With 1 base removed from V and 4 bases from J, the gap between germline ends came to 6 bases. The CDR3 reads CASSLREYEQYF. As DNA, the CDR3 is TGCGCCAGCAGCTTGCGGGAATACGAGCAGTACTTC.